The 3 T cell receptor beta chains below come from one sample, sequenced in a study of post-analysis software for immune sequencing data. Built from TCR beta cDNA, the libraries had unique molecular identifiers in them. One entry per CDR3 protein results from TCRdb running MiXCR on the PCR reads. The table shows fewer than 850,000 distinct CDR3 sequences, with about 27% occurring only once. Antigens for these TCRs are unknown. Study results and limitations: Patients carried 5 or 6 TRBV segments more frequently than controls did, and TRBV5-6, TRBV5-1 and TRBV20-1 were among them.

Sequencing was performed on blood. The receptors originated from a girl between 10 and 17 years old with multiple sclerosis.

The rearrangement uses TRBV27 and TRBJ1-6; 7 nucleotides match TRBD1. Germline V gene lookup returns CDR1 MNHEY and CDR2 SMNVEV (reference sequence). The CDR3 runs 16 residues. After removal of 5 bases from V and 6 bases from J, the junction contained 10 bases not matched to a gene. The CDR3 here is CASSRPGTASNSPLHF. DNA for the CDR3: TGTGCCAGCAGTCGCCCCGGGACAGCGTCTAATTCACCCCTCCACTTT.

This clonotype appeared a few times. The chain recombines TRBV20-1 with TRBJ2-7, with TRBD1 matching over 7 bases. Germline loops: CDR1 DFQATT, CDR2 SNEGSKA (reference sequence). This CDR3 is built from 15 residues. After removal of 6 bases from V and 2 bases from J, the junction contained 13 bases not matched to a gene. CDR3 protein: CSASPGRGLTYEQYF. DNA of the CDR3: TGCAGTGCGAGCCCCGGCAGGGGGTTGACCTACGAGCAGTACTTC.

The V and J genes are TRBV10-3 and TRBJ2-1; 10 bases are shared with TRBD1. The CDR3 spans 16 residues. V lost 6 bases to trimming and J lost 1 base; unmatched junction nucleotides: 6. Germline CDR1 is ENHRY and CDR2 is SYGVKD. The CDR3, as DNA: TGTGCCATCAGAGACCGGGACAGGGGTTCCTACAATGAGCAGTTCTTC. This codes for CAIRDRDRGSYNEQFF.